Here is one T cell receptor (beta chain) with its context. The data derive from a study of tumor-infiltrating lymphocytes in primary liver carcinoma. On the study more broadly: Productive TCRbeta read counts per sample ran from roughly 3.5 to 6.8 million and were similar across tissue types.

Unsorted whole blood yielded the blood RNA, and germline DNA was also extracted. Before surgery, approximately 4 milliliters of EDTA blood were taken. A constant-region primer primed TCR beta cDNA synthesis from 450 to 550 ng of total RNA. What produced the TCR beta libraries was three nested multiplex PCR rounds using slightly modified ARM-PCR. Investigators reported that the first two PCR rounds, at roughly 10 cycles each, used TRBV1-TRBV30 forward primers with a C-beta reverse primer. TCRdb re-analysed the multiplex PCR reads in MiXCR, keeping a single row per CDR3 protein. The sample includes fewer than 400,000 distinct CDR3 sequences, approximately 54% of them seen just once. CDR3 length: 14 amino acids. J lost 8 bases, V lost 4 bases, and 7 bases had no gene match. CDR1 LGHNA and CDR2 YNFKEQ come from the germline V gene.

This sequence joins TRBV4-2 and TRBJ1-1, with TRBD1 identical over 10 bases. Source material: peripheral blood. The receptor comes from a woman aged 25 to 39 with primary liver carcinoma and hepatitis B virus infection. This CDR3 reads CASSRDRGRGEAFF. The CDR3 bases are TGTGCCAGCAGCCGAGACAGGGGGCGCGGAGAAGCTTTCTTT.